This T cell receptor beta chain was sequenced in a study of T cells in Graves' hyperthyroidism and ophthalmopathy. The V end lost 3 bases, the J end lost 0 bases, and 6 bases lay between the germline ends. This CDR3 is 14 amino acids long. The germline V gene encodes CDR1 MNHNS and CDR2 SASEGT. This clonotype was seen at least ten times. The source material, RNA transcripts, was used to amplify TCR beta CDR3 regions. Initially, a first-round RT-PCR of the TCR CDR3 employed the HTBI primer set. Using its own MiXCR run on the multiplex PCR reads, TCRdb lists one record per CDR3 protein. The data contain more than 40,000 distinct CDR3 sequences, around 45% of them seen just once; the ten biggest clones take up about 30%.

This TCR was sampled from a woman in her forties or fifties with Graves' hyperthyroidism. Source material: peripheral blood or thyroid tissue (not recorded which). The chain recombines TRBV6-1 with TRBJ1-5; D unclear. The CDR3 sequence is CASSDPYSNQPQHF. CDR3 nucleotides: TGTGCCAGCAGTGACCCTTATAGCAATCAGCCCCAGCATTTT.